A selection of T cell receptor beta chains follows, all from one sample in a study of OX40 agonist ivuxolimab in advanced cancers. The assay was immunoSEQ multiplex PCR, and TCRdb's table has in-frame clones only and misses some. Of tens of thousands of clones listed, 91% are singletons. The source material was CD4+ or CD8+ T cells sorted from blood, sampled in a trial of the OX40 agonist ivuxolimab. The receptors were gathered from an adult with an advanced solid tumor such as melanoma, head and neck, liver or kidney cancer. Each CDR3 is given with its conserved first and last residue. D genes are given only for firm matches. The size field is filled for only some rows; it gives once, few, many or a size class.

TRBV18	TRBJ2-5	-	-	TGTGCCAGCTCCCGAGGGGGAGGCTTTGAGACCCAGTACTTC	CASSRGGGFETQYF
TRBV9	TRBJ2-2	-	-	TGTGCCAGCAGCGCCACCGGGACTGCCGGGTCCGGGGAGCTGTTTTTT	CASSATGTAGSGELFF
TRBV7-2	TRBJ2-3	TRBD2	-	TGTGCCAGCAGCTCGGGACTAGCGGGAGGGGCAGATACGCAGTATTTT	CASSSGLAGGADTQYF
TRBV19	TRBJ2-5	-	-	TGTGCCAGTAGTATAGCGAGGGGTGAGACCCAGTACTTC	CASSIARGETQYF
TRBV5-1	TRBJ2-1	-	-	TGCGCCAGCAGCTTGAGGGGTGGAGATGAGCAGTTCTTC	CASSLRGGDEQFF
TRBV28	TRBJ2-5	TRBD2	-	TGTGCCAGCGCCCTAGCGGGAGGCGTAGAGACCCAGTACTTC	CASALAGGVETQYF
TRBV6-1	TRBJ1-5	-	once	TGTGCCAGCAGGATTGGCGGGGGGGTAAATCAGCCCCAGCATTTT	CASRIGGGVNQPQHF
TRBV6-5	TRBJ2-7	-	-	TGTGCCAGCAGGAGGGCCCAGGACACCTACGAGCAGTACTTC	CASRRAQDTYEQYF
TRBV9	TRBJ2-7	-	-	TGTGCCAGCAGCGTAGGATGGACAGCAGTCTACGAGCAGTACTTC	CASSVGWTAVYEQYF
TRBV2	TRBJ2-5	TRBD2	-	TGTGCCAGCACCCCGGGACTACCGGTGGAGACCCAGTACTTC	CASTPGLPVETQYF
TRBV11-2	TRBJ2-7	TRBD2	-	TGTGCCAGCAGGGGGACTAGCGGAACCTACGAGCAGTACTTC	CASRGTSGTYEQYF
TRBV5-1	TRBJ1-1	-	-	TGCGCCAGCAGCTTACAGGGACTAAAGACTGAAGCTTTCTTT	CASSLQGLKTEAFF
TRBV27	TRBJ2-5	TRBD1	-	TGTGCCAGCAGACGAGGGTATGGGACAGGGGGCTTGAGGCAAGAGACCCAGTACTTC	CASRRGYGTGGLRQETQYF
TRBV7-3	TRBJ2-5	-	once	TGTGCCAGCAGCTTATTGGGGCTAGAAGAGACCCAGTACTTC	CASSLLGLEETQYF
TRBV5-8	TRBJ2-5	-	once	TGTGCCAGCAGCTTGCGACGGGACCAAGAGACCCAGTACTTC	CASSLRRDQETQYF
TRBV25-1	TRBJ1-2	-	-	TGTGCCAGCAGTGCCGGGGGTCAAAACTATGGCTACACCTTC	CASSAGGQNYGYTF
TRBV19	TRBJ1-1	TRBD1	-	TGTGCCAGTACCCCGGACAGGAGGAACACTGAAGCTTTCTTT	CASTPDRRNTEAFF
TRBV6-1	TRBJ2-2	-	-	TGTGCCAGCAGTGAAGTCACAGGGCCCGGGGAGCTGTTTTTT	CASSEVTGPGELFF
TRBV7-9	TRBJ2-1	-	few	TGTGCCAGCAGCCCCTACTTCCTCCGGGACAATGAGCAGTTCTTC	CASSPYFLRDNEQFF
TRBV6-6	TRBJ2-7	TRBD2	-	TGTGCCAGCAGTTACTTAGCGGGAGTCTACGAGCAGTACTTC	CASSYLAGVYEQYF
TRBV28	TRBJ2-4	-	-	TGTGCCAGCAGCCCAAAGCGTCGTAACCAAAACATTCAGTACTTC	CASSPKRRNQNIQYF
TRBV7-8	TRBJ1-4	TRBD1	-	TGTGCCAGCCAGGGGGCAAATGAAAAACTGTTTTTT	CASQGANEKLFF
TRBV4-3	TRBJ2-1	-	-	TGCGCCAGCAGCCAAGATGGCCCGAGCCAGCAGTTCTTC	CASSQDGPSQQFF
TRBV7-6	TRBJ2-3	-	-	TGTGCCAGCAGACGACAGGTTGGGAGCACAGATACGCAGTATTTT	CASRRQVGSTDTQYF